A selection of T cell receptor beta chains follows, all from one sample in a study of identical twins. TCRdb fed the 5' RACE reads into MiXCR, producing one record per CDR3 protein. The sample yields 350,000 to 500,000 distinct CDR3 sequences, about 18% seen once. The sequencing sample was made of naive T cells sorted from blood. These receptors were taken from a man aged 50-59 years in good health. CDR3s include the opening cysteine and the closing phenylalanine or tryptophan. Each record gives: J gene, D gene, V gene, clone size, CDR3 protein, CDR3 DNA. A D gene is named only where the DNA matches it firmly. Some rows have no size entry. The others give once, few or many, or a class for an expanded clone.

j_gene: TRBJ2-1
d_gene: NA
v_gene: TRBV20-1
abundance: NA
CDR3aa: CSATTGWGYNEQFF
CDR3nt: TGCAGTGCCACTACAGGGTGGGGCTACAATGAGCAGTTCTTC

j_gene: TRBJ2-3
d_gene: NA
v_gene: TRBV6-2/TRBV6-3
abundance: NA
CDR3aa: CASTSLTDTQYF
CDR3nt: TGTGCCAGCACCTCCCTAACAGATACGCAGTATTTT

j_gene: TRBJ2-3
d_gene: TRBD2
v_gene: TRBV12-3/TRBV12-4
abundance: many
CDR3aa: CASSRRHIAGVSTDTQYF
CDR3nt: TGTGCCAGCAGTCGCCGCCATATAGCGGGGGTTAGCACAGATACGCAGTATTTT

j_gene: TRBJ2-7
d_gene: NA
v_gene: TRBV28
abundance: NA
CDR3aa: CASSSSRYYEQYF
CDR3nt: TGTGCCAGCAGTAGTTCGAGGTACTACGAGCAGTACTTC

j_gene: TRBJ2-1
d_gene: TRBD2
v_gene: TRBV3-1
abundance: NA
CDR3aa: CASSQDRGITSGRNEQFF
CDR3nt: TGTGCCAGCAGCCAAGACAGGGGAATCACTAGCGGGAGAAATGAGCAGTTCTTC

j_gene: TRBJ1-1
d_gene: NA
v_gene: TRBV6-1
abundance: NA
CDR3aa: CASSEAARNTEAFF
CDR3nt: TGTGCCAGCAGTGAAGCGGCCAGGAACACTGAAGCTTTCTTT

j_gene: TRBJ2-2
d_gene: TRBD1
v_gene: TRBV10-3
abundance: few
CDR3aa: CAISEWTGANTGELFF
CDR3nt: TGTGCCATCAGTGAGTGGACAGGGGCTAACACCGGGGAGCTGTTTTTT

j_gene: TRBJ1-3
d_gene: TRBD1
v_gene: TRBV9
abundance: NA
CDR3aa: CASSLGQGSSRSTIYF
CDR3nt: TGTGCCAGCTCCCTTGGACAGGGGTCCTCCCGGAGCACCATATATTTT

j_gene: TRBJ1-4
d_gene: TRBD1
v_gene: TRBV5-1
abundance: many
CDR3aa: CASSDQGERMFF
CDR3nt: TGCGCCAGCAGCGACCAGGGGGAAAGGATGTTTTTT

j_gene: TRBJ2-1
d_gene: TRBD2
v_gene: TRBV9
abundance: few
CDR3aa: CASSVARLAGDNNEQFF
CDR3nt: TGTGCCAGCAGCGTAGCTCGACTAGCGGGAGATAACAATGAGCAGTTCTTC

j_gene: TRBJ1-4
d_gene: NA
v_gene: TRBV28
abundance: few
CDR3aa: CASKFAASGFSREKLFF
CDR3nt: TGTGCCAGCAAGTTTGCAGCGTCAGGGTTTAGTCGGGAAAAACTGTTTTTT

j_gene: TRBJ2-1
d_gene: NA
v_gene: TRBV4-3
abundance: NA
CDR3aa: CASSQQINGNEQFF
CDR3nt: TGCGCCAGCAGCCAGCAAATAAACGGCAATGAGCAGTTCTTC

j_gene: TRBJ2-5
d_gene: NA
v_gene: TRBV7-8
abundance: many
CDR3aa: CASPLGSGGEETQYF
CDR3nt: TGTGCCAGCCCCCTAGGGTCAGGTGGTGAAGAGACCCAGTACTTC

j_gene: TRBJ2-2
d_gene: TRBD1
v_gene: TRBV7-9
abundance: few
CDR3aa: CASSEQGPKGGELFF
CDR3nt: TGTGCCAGCAGCGAACAGGGGCCTAAGGGCGGGGAGCTGTTTTTT

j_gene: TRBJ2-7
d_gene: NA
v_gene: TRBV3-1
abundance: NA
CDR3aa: CASSQQGDHEQYF
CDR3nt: TGTGCCAGCAGCCAGCAGGGAGACCACGAGCAGTACTTC